These 18 T cell receptor beta chains came from one sample sequenced in a study of beta chain features in type 1 diabetes. The isolated RNA, all of it, was reverse transcribed, so expressed TCRB transcripts were what got sequenced. This table comes from immunoSEQ multiplex PCR, and its TCRdb copy is limited to in-frame clones, with some not included. The sample records some 240,000 clones, 11% being singletons. The specimen was central memory CD4+ T cells from blood. The receptors were sampled from a man aged 18 to 30 in good health.

This clone was recorded a few times. Here the CDR3 DNA reads TGTGCCAGCAGCCGAGGTGGCGGGAGGGGAGAGACCCAGTACTTC. Protein: CASSRGGGRGETQYF. The chain links TRBV7-9 to TRBJ2-5, with TRBD2 identical over 9 bases. The length of the CDR3 is 15 residues. With V trimmed by 5 bases and J by 4 bases, 8 bases remained unmatched. In germline, CDR1 is SEHNR, CDR2 FQNEAQ (reference sequence).

The chain is built from TRBV6-1 and TRBJ1-5; D not resolved. CDR3 size: 14 residues. Per the germline V gene, CDR1 is MNHNS and CDR2 is SASEGT. V was cut by 2 bases and J by 1 base, with 6 bases left in between. Here the CDR3 reads CASSEFWSNQPQHF. The CDR3, as DNA: TGTGCCAGCAGTGAATTTTGGAGCAATCAGCCCCAGCATTTT.

The chain combines TRBV7-2 with TRBJ2-2; weak D call: TRBD2 (6 bases). The CDR3 runs 13 residues. Germline loops: CDR1 SGHTA, CDR2 FQGNSA. The V end was cut by 4 bases, the J end by 4 bases, with 7 bases between. CDR3 sequence reads: CASSSSVTGELFF. Here the CDR3 DNA reads TGTGCCAGCAGCTCTAGCGTCACCGGGGAGCTGTTTTTT.

The rearrangement uses TRBV29-1 and TRBJ2-3, with 15 bases aligning to TRBD2. The ends lost 6 bases at V and 4 bases at J; junction bases unmatched: 8. CDR3 length: 16 residues. CDR1 is SQVTM, CDR2 ANQGSEA, per germline. The CDR3 nucleotides read TGCAGCGTGACCGGGACTAGCGGGAGGATCTCAGATACGCAGTATTTT. As protein: CSVTGTSGRISDTQYF.

The gene calls are TRBV9 and TRBJ2-1, with D unclear. CDR1 is SGDLS and CDR2 is YYNGEE in the germline V gene. The germline V and J ends were trimmed by 3 bases and 2 bases, with 12 bases remaining between them. CDR3 length equals 15 residues. The CDR3 loop is CASSATGDAYNEQFF. CDR3 DNA: TGTGCCAGCAGCGCGACCGGAGACGCCTACAATGAGCAGTTCTTC. Using reference TRBV9 and TRBJ2-1 for the parts outside the CDR3, the full variable domain is DSGVTQTPKHLITATGQRVTLRCSPRSGDLSVYWYQQSLDQGLQFLIQYYNGEERAKGNILERFSAQQFPDLHSELNLSSLELGDSALYFCASSATGDAYNEQFFGPGTRLTVL.

This clone occurred a few times. The genes are TRBV7-2 and TRBJ2-7; D ambiguous. The CDR3 spans 14 residues. V was pared by 3 bases and J by 2 bases, with 11 bases between. The germline V gene has CDR1 SGHTA and CDR2 FQGNSA. The CDR3 spells CASSFPSQPYEQYF. CDR3 bases: TGTGCCAGCAGCTTCCCTTCACAGCCCTACGAGCAGTACTTC.

The chain joins TRBV4-2 to TRBJ2-7, with 9 bases aligning to TRBD1. The CDR3 contains 19 residues. Germline CDR1 and CDR2: LGHNA and YNFKEQ. J gave up 1 base and V 1 base, and 14 bases lay outside the gene matches. The CDR3 nucleotides are TGTGCCAGCAGCCAAGCGAGCGTATTCGGGACAGGGCCTTCCTACGAGCAGTACTTC. Translation: CASSQASVFGTGPSYEQYF.

V gene TRBV6-6 combines with J gene TRBJ2-1; a possible D gene is TRBD2 (6 bases). Deletions cut 8 bases from V and 6 bases from J, with 17 bases between. This CDR3 has 14 amino acids. Germline-derived CDR1 and CDR2 are MNHNY and SVGAGI (reference sequence). CDR3 sequence (DNA): TGTGCCAGCCGGGCACAATTAGCGGCCAATGAGCAGTTCTTC. This sequence encodes CASRAQLAANEQFF.

The V and J genes are TRBV15 and TRBJ2-6; TRBD2 might be the D (7 bases). The CDR3 is made up of 16 amino acids. Per germline, CDR1 LNHNV and CDR2 YYDKDF (reference sequence). The V gene lost 6 bases and the J gene lost 2 bases, with 14 bases spanning the gap. CDR3 residues: CATSTGRGAGANVLTF. The CDR3 region has the DNA TGTGCCACCAGTACAGGGAGGGGCGCTGGGGCCAACGTCCTGACTTTC. Drawing the rest from reference TRBV15 and TRBJ2-6, the complete variable domain is DAMVIQNPRYQVTQFGKPVTLSCSQTLNHNVMYWYQQKSSQAPKLLFHYYDKDFNNEADTPDNFQSRRPNTSFCFLDIRSPGLGDTAMYLCATSTGRGAGANVLTFGAGSRLTVL.

The chain joins TRBV28 to TRBJ1-4; no definite D call. Germline V gene lookup returns CDR1 MDHEN and CDR2 SYDVKM. This CDR3 spans 13 amino acids. V gave up 6 bases and J gave up 4 bases, with 9 bases separating them. This chain's CDR3 is CASRRLNNEKLFF. CDR3 sequence (DNA): TGTGCCAGCAGGCGGTTGAATAATGAAAAACTGTTTTTT.

Only a few counts were recorded for this clone. The gene calls are TRBV1 and TRBJ2-5; the table gives TRBD2 as D, unverified against the DNA. TRBV1 is deemed a pseudogene. The CDR3 has 15 residues. CDR3 protein: CTPTTSGRAVETQYF. CDR3 sequence (DNA): TGCACCCCGACGACTAGCGGGAGGGCGGTGGAGACCCAGTACTTC.

The chain links TRBV25-1 to TRBJ2-1, with D hard to call. Germline-derived CDR1 and CDR2 are MGHDK and SYGVNS. V gave up 3 bases and J gave up 6 bases, with 15 bases separating them. The CDR3 is made up of 15 amino acids. CDR3 in DNA: TGTGCCAGCAGTGAGTTGGGCCTGTCAAGCAATGAGCAGTTCTTC. This encodes CASSELGLSSNEQFF.

This clone was seen a few times. The chain is built from TRBV10-3 and TRBJ1-3, with D hard to call. Germline CDR1 is ENHRY and CDR2 is SYGVKD. The V end was cut by 11 bases, the J end by 0 bases, with 11 bases between. The CDR3 length is 13 residues. The CDR3 spells CAVRETSGNTIYF. The CDR3 nucleotides are TGTGCCGTTCGGGAGACCTCTGGAAACACCATATATTTT.

This clone was seen many times. The chain is built from TRBV2 and TRBJ2-2, with D unresolved. Trimming left V 6 bases short and J 3 bases short, with 5 bases between. Germline V gives CDR1 SNHLY, CDR2 FYNNEI. This CDR3 contains 12 residues. The CDR3 loop reads CASRQYTGELFF. CDR3 DNA: TGTGCCAGCAGACAGTACACCGGGGAGCTGTTTTTT. Supplemented by reference TRBV2 and TRBJ2-2, the full variable domain reads EPEVTQTPSHQVTQMGQEVILRCVPISNHLYFYWYRQILGQKVEFLVSFYNNEISEKSEIFDDQFSVERPDGSNFTLKIRSTKLEDSAMYFCASRQYTGELFFGEGSRLTVL.

In this sample, this clone turned up a few times. The chain has TRBV6-6 and TRBJ2-7; D gene ambiguous. The CDR3 totals 12 residues. Trimming removed 8 bases from V and 0 bases from J, with 8 bases in between. Germline V gives CDR1 MNHNY, CDR2 SVGAGI (reference sequence). The chain's CDR3 is CASLSSSYEQYF. Written as DNA, the CDR3 is TGTGCCAGCCTCAGTAGCTCCTACGAGCAGTACTTC.

This chain links TRBV7-9 with TRBJ2-2; D assignment may be TRBD1 or TRBD2 (5 bases each). Germline CDR1 is SEHNR and CDR2 is FQNEAQ (reference sequence). The CDR3 contains 14 residues. Trimming took off 4 bases at V and 6 bases at J, with 12 bases between the two ends. CDR3 in DNA: TGTGCCAGCAGCTCAGGGAGTGGATCCGGGGAGCTGTTTTTT. It codes for CASSSGSGSGELFF.

This clone has just a few counts. This chain joins TRBV27 and TRBJ2-3; 9 nucleotides match TRBD2. With 2 bases clipped from V and 1 base from J, the junction kept 1 base outside the gene matches. Germline-derived CDR1 and CDR2 are MNHEY and SMNVEV (reference sequence). The CDR3 extends over 15 amino acids. The CDR3 sequence: CASSLQREGTDTQYF. CDR3 bases: TGTGCCAGCAGTTTACAGCGGGAGGGCACAGATACGCAGTATTTT.

This clone was seen more than once but under ten times. The sample carries other DNA sequences with the same CDR3. The chain links TRBV30 to TRBJ2-5; D is possibly TRBD2 (5 bases). V was shortened by 0 bases and J by 4 bases, with 15 bases between the two germline ends. Germline CDR1 reads GTSNPN; CDR2 reads SVGIG (reference sequence). The CDR3 is 15 residues long. The CDR3 DNA is TGTGCCTGGAGTGTATTTTACGGTCGGGGAGAGACCCAGTACTTC. It is translated as CAWSVFYGRGETQYF.